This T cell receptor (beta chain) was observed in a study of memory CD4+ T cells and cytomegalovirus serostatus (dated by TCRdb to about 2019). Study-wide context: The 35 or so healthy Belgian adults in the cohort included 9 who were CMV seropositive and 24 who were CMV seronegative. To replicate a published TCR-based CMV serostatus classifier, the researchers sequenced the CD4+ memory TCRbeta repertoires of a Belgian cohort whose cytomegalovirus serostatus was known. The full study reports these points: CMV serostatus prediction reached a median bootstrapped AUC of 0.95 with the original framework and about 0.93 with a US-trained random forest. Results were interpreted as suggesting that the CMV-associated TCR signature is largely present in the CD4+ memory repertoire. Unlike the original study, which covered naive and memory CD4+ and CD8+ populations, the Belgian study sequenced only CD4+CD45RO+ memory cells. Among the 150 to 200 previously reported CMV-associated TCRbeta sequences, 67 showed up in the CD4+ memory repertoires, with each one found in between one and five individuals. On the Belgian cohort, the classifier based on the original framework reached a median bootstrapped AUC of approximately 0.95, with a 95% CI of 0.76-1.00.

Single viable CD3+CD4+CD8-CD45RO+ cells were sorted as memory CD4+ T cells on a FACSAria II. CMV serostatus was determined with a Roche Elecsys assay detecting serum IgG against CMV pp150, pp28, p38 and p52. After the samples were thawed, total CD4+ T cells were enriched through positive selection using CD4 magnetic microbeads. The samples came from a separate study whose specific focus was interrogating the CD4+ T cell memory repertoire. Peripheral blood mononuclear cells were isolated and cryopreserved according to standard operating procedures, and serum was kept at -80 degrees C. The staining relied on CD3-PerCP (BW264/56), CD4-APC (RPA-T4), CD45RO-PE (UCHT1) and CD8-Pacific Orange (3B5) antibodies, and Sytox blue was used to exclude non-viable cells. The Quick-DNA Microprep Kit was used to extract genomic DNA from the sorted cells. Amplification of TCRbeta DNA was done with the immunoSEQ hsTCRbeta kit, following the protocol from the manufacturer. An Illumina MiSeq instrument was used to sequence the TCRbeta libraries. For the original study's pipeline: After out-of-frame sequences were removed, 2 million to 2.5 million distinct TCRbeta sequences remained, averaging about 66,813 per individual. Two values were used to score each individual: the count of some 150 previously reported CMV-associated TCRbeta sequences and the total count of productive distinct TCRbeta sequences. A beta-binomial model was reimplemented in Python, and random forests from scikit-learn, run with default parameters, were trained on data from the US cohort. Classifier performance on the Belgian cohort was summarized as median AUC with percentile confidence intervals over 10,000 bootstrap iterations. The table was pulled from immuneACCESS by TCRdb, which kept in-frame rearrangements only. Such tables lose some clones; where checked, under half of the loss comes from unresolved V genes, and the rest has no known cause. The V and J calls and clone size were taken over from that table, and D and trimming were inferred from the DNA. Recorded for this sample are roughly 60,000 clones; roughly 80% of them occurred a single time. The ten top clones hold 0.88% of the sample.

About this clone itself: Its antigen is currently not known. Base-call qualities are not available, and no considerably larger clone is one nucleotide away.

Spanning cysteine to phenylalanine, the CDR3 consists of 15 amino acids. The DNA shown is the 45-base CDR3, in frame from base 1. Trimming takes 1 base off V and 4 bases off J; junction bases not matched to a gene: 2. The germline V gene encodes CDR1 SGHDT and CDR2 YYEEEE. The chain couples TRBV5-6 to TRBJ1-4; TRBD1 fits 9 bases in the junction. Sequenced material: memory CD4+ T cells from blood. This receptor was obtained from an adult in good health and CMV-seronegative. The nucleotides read TGTGCCAGCAGCTTGCGGGGACAGGGTAATGAAAAACTGTTTTTT. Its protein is CASSLRGQGNEKLFF.